These 6 T cell receptor beta chains share one sample of origin, sequenced in a study of T cells after yellow fever vaccination. TCRdb processed the 5' RACE reads anew with MiXCR; each CDR3 protein has one entry. The top ten hold roughly 27% of the sample, which has 90,000 to 130,000 distinct CDR3 sequences, around 8% seen once. Sequencing used CD8+ T cells sorted from PBMCs, obtained 45 days after the yellow fever booster vaccination. All receptors come from a man aged 30 to 39 who received the YFV17D yellow fever vaccine.

This clonotype was counted ten times or more. The chain links TRBV20-1 to TRBJ2-1, with D hard to call. Germline assignment: CDR1 DFQATT and CDR2 SNEGSKA (reference sequence). The CDR3 extends over 13 amino acids. The germline V and J ends were trimmed by 6 bases and 0 bases, with 9 bases remaining between them. CDR3 in DNA: TGCAGTGCGAGGCCTCCCTCCTACAATGAGCAGTTCTTC. Protein product: CSARPPSYNEQFF.

Worth noting for this clonotype: It may be a read error: a sequence one base away is much more abundant. Here the CDR3 omits its conserved ending phenylalanine or tryptophan, so a read error is the likely source. This chain joins TRBV6-5 and TRBJ2-7; 12 bases match TRBD1. The CDR3 contains 14 residues. V was pared by 4 bases and J by 7 bases, with 5 bases of the junction left unmatched. Germline assignment: CDR1 MNHEY and CDR2 SVGAGI. CDR3 bases: TGTGCCAGCAGTTGGGGGACAGGGGGCCGGGAGCAGTACATC. This translates into CASSWGTGGREQYI.

This clonotype was observed many times. The gene calls are TRBV7-9 and TRBJ1-6, with D unclear. Germline CDR1 SEHNR, CDR2 FQNEAQ (reference sequence). CDR3 length: 15 amino acids. With 3 bases removed from V and 6 bases from J, the gap between germline ends came to 12 bases. The CDR3 protein is CASSFELGSNSPLHF. CDR3 DNA: TGTGCCAGCAGCTTCGAATTGGGCTCTAATTCACCCCTCCACTTT.

This clonotype has ten or more counts. V is TRBV11-1 and J is TRBJ2-2, with 12 bases lining up with TRBD2. The CDR3 loop spans 21 amino acids. V dropped 5 bases and J dropped 7; count of bases not matched to a gene: 23. Germline CDR1 is SGHAT and CDR2 is FQDESV (reference sequence). In DNA, the CDR3 is TGTGCCAGCAGCCCCGGAGCCCCGCTAGCGGGAGGGCCCTCCACAATCGGGGAGCTGTTTTTT. Translation: CASSPGAPLAGGPSTIGELFF.

The chain links TRBV25-1 to TRBJ1-6; no reliable D call. The CDR3 sequence is 13 residues long. V was pared by 5 bases and J by 9 bases, with 11 bases between. From germline, CDR1 is MGHDK and CDR2 SYGVNS. CDR3 loop: CASSPGEGSPLHF. The CDR3 coding sequence is TGTGCCAGCAGTCCCGGAGAGGGTTCACCCCTCCACTTT.

This clonotype came up many times. The CDR3 spells CASKTTGGGNEQYF. CDR3 DNA sequence: TGTGCCAGCAAAACCACAGGGGGCGGAAACGAGCAGTACTTC. The gene calls are TRBV27 and TRBJ2-7; TRBD1 aligns across 9 bases. CDR1 MNHEY and CDR2 SMNVEV come from the germline V gene (reference sequence). The CDR3 consists of 14 residues. With 7 bases clipped from V and 5 bases from J, the junction kept 9 bases outside the gene matches.